What follows are 30 T cell receptor beta chains derived from one specimen sequenced in a study of B cell selection in AIRE deficiency. Here immunoSEQ multiplex PCR was the method, and the copy in TCRdb shows in-frame clones only, minus some. Counted here are some 25,000 clones, about 96% occurring once; the ten biggest clones make up less than 0.25%. The sorted conventional CD4 T cells were gated as CD4+CD127+. Specimen: CD4+CD127+ conventional T cells sorted from PBMCs. All receptors come from a human donor in good health.

V and J are TRBV7-6 and TRBJ2-3; D gene uncertain. V gave up 5 bases and J gave up 4 bases, with 7 bases separating them. CDR1 is SGHVS, CDR2 FNYEAQ, per germline. This CDR3 is built from 12 residues. The CDR3 sequence: CASSLQPDTQYF. CDR3 DNA: TGTGCCAGCAGCCTCCAACCAGATACGCAGTATTTT.

V usage is TRBV27 and J usage is TRBJ2-3; D not certain. Trimming cost V 2 bases and J 0 bases, with 6 bases left between them. Germline V CDR1 and CDR2: MNHEY, SMNVEV (reference sequence). This CDR3 has 14 residues. The CDR3 sequence is CASSLKSSTDTQYF. The CDR3 DNA reads as TGTGCCAGCAGTTTAAAGTCGAGCACAGATACGCAGTATTTT.

The chain couples TRBV5-1 to TRBJ1-1, with 7 bases fitting TRBD1. V lost 3 bases and J lost 12; bases outside the gene matches: 11. CDR1 SGHRS and CDR2 YFSETQ come from the germline V gene. CDR3 length: 13 residues. CDR3 sequence reads: CASSSLKADRPFF. The CDR3 DNA is TGCGCCAGCAGCTCTTTAAAAGCGGACAGGCCTTTCTTT.

The V gene is TRBV9, the J gene TRBJ2-3; D is perhaps TRBD2 (5 bases). CDR1 SGDLS and CDR2 YYNGEE come from the germline V gene. V shed 1 base and J shed 0 bases, with 12 bases lying between them. The CDR3 length is 16 residues. CDR3 residues: CASSVSGAASTDTQYF. The CDR3 coding sequence is TGTGCCAGCAGCGTATCCGGAGCGGCTAGCACAGATACGCAGTATTTT.

The chain employs TRBV6-5 and TRBJ2-1, with 10 bases lining up with TRBD2. Germline V gene lookup returns CDR1 MNHEY and CDR2 SVGAGI. Trimming cost V 4 bases and J 7 bases; bases outside gene matches: 7. The CDR3 loop spans 15 amino acids. CDR3 protein: CASSFPAGGQNEQFF. The CDR3 nucleotides are TGTGCCAGCAGTTTCCCAGCGGGAGGGCAGAATGAGCAGTTCTTC.

The chain has TRBV5-4 and TRBJ1-5; D may be TRBD1 (6 bases). V lost 4 bases to trimming and J lost 6 bases, with 14 bases between them. The length of the CDR3 is 14 residues. Germline assignment: CDR1 SGHNT and CDR2 YYREEE (reference sequence). CDR3 sequence: CASSRDKGGQPQHF. Here the CDR3 DNA reads TGTGCCAGCAGCCGGGACAAGGGGGGTCAGCCCCAGCATTTT. Using reference TRBV5-4 and TRBJ1-5 for the parts outside the CDR3, the full variable domain is ETGVTQSPTHLIKTRGQQVTLRCSSQSGHNTVSWYQQALGQGPQFIFQYYREEENGRGNFPPRFSGLQFPNYSSELNVNALELDDSALYLCASSRDKGGQPQHFGDGTRLSIL.

The chain uses TRBV11-2 and TRBJ2-1; TRBD2 matches at 10 bases. Germline loops: CDR1 SGHAT, CDR2 FQNNGV. V shed 1 base and J 7 bases; nucleotides not matched to a gene: 1. The CDR3 spans 14 residues. The CDR3 DNA reads TGTGCCAGCAGCTTAGCTAGCGGGAGTAATGAGCAGTTCTTC. Translated: CASSLASGSNEQFF.

This chain uses TRBV4-3 with TRBJ2-7; D remains unclear. The germline V gene encodes CDR1 LGHNA and CDR2 YSLEER. The CDR3 runs 14 residues. V was cut by 2 bases and J by 1 base, with 9 bases left in between. Here the CDR3 DNA reads TGCGCCAGCAGCCAAACCGCCCATTCCTACGAGCAGTACTTC. Protein product: CASSQTAHSYEQYF.

The CDR3 reads CASSVRGLAYNEQFF. The CDR3 DNA reads TGTGCCAGCAGCGTTCGGGGACTAGCTTACAATGAGCAGTTCTTC. V is TRBV9 and J is TRBJ2-1; 9 bases are a match to TRBD2. There are 15 residues in the CDR3. CDR1 SGDLS and CDR2 YYNGEE come from the germline V gene. After removal of 2 bases from V and 4 bases from J, the junction contained 4 bases not matched to a gene.

The V gene is TRBV7-3, the J gene TRBJ2-5; D is uncertain. The CDR3 extends over 12 amino acids. CDR1 is SGHTA, CDR2 FQGTGA, per germline. Deletions cut 3 bases from V and 5 bases from J, with 7 bases between. For the CDR3, the DNA is TGTGCCAGCAGCTTGATGGGGGAGACCCAGTACTTC. Its protein is CASSLMGETQYF.

The chain has TRBV6-5 and TRBJ2-7; no firm D call. The V end lost 7 bases, the J end lost 3 bases, and 16 bases lay between the germline ends. The germline V gene encodes CDR1 MNHEY and CDR2 SVGAGI. This CDR3 region has 14 residues. The chain's CDR3 is CASTPLGNIYEQYF. DNA of the CDR3: TGTGCCAGCACTCCTCTGGGGAATATCTACGAGCAGTACTTC.

V and J are TRBV9 and TRBJ2-7, with 9 bases fitting TRBD2. The germline CDR1 and CDR2 sequences are SGDLS and YYNGEE. CDR3 length: 14 amino acids. Trimming cost V 2 bases and J 6 bases; bases outside gene matches: 6. The chain's CDR3 is CASSVGGRAVEQYF. The DNA of the CDR3 is TGTGCCAGCAGCGTCGGCGGGAGGGCCGTCGAGCAGTACTTC. The full variable domain, its missing parts supplied by reference TRBV9 and TRBJ2-7, is DSGVTQTPKHLITATGQRVTLRCSPRSGDLSVYWYQQSLDQGLQFLIQYYNGEERAKGNILERFSAQQFPDLHSELNLSSLELGDSALYFCASSVGGRAVEQYFGPGTRLTVT.

This chain connects TRBV5-5 to TRBJ2-7; D unclear. In germline, CDR1 is SGHKS, CDR2 YYEKEE (reference sequence). The CDR3 consists of 13 residues. Trimming took off 0 bases at V and 1 base at J, with 5 bases between the two ends. The CDR3 coding sequence is TGTGCCAGCAGCTTGGTAACGTCCTACGAGCAGTACTTC. Its translation is CASSLVTSYEQYF.

The rearrangement links TRBV7-9 to TRBJ2-7; D is uncertain. V shed 1 base and J shed 2 bases, with 6 bases lying between them. There are 13 residues in the CDR3. The germline gives CDR1 SEHNR, CDR2 FQNEAQ (reference sequence). The chain's CDR3 is CASSLEVPYEQYF. CDR3 in DNA: TGTGCCAGCAGCTTAGAGGTTCCCTACGAGCAGTACTTC.

The count of this clone is one. The genes are TRBV11-2 and TRBJ2-5; D unresolved. Germline CDR1 SGHAT, CDR2 FQNNGV. V lost 2 bases, J lost 7 bases, and 20 bases lay in between. This CDR3 contains 16 residues. The CDR3 DNA sequence: TGTGCCAGCAGCTTACAACCCCGGTTGGGTACGGGGACCCAGTACTTC. Translation gives CASSLQPRLGTGTQYF.

This rearrangement joins TRBV6-5 to TRBJ1-2; D is unresolved. This CDR3 has 15 residues. V lost 2 bases and J 2 bases, leaving 12 bases between the germline ends. Germline V lookup: CDR1 MNHEY, CDR2 SVGAGI. CDR3 nucleotides: TGTGCCAGCAGTTACGTGGGCAACAGAAACTATGGCTACACCTTC. Translating gives CASSYVGNRNYGYTF.

This chain links TRBV5-3 with TRBJ2-2; possible D gene TRBD2, 5 bases. TRBV5-3 is assigned to the ORF class and has an uncertain function. The CDR3 loop spans 15 amino acids. With 8 bases removed from V and 0 bases from J, the gap between germline ends came to 14 bases. The DNA of the CDR3 is TGTGCCAGCAGTGATATTAGCGCGAACACCGGGGAGCTGTTTTTT. Translated: CASSDISANTGELFF.

The chain has TRBV6-1 and TRBJ2-7; no clear D gene. Trimming took off 6 bases at V and 0 bases at J, with 12 bases between the two ends. The germline CDR1 and CDR2 sequences are MNHNS and SASEGT. This CDR3 has 14 amino acids. For the CDR3, the DNA is TGTGCCAGCAGAGTTGATTCAAGCTCCTACGAGCAGTACTTC. Protein sequence: CASRVDSSSYEQYF.

This sequence joins TRBV9 and TRBJ1-3; D may be TRBD1 (5 bases). Germline V gives CDR1 SGDLS, CDR2 YYNGEE. Between the trimmed V and J ends, which lost 3 bases and 3 bases, there was a span of 10 bases. CDR3 size: 14 residues. In DNA, the CDR3 is TGTGCCAGCAGCGATGTGGGGGTTGGAAACACCATATATTTT. Translated, it gives CASSDVGVGNTIYF.

The CDR3 region has the DNA TGCGCCAGCAGCTTACTAGGCCAAGAGACCCAGTACTTC. Protein product: CASSLLGQETQYF. This rearrangement joins TRBV5-1 to TRBJ2-5, with D possibly matching TRBD2 (5 bases). Trimming pared 2 bases from V and 1 base from J, leaving 6 bases between. The CDR3 is made up of 13 amino acids. Germline V gene lookup returns CDR1 SGHRS and CDR2 YFSETQ.

This clone was counted a few times. This chain joins TRBV6-1 and TRBJ1-2, with D perhaps matching TRBD1 (6 bases). CDR1 and CDR2 (germline): MNHNS, SASEGT. This CDR3 spans 15 amino acids. The ends were cut back, 7 bases at V and 2 bases at J, with 17 bases in the middle. CDR3 amino acids: CASTHRDKQNYGYTF. CDR3 bases: TGTGCCAGCACCCACCGGGACAAACAAAACTATGGCTACACCTTC.

This chain links TRBV6-5 with TRBJ1-2; 8 bases are shared with TRBD1. J was trimmed by 8 bases and V by 6 bases; bases with no gene match: 11. CDR1 is MNHEY, CDR2 SVGAGI, per germline. The CDR3 sequence is 14 residues long. This chain's CDR3 is CASRSDRVISGYTF. The CDR3, as DNA: TGTGCCAGCAGATCGGACAGGGTAATTAGCGGCTACACCTTC.

CDR3 bases: TGCGCCAGCAGCTTGGCCAAAGTCTCTGGGGCCAACGTCCTGACTTTC. Protein sequence: CASSLAKVSGANVLTF. J is TRBJ2-6 and V is TRBV5-1; D not resolved. CDR1 is SGHRS, CDR2 YFSETQ, per germline. This CDR3 spans 16 amino acids. V was cut by 0 bases and J by 0 bases, with 7 bases left in between.

The chain couples TRBV11-2 to TRBJ2-1; D is undetermined. Germline values: CDR1 SGHAT, CDR2 FQNNGV. The CDR3 loop spans 11 amino acids. Trimming took off 0 bases at V and 6 bases at J, with 0 bases between the two ends. The CDR3 loop reads CASSLDNEQFF. CDR3 DNA sequence: TGTGCCAGCAGCTTAGACAATGAGCAGTTCTTC.

The genes are TRBV7-1 and TRBJ1-2; maybe TRBD1 (5 bases). TRBV7-1 is placed among ORFs of uncertain function. Trimming shortened V by 5 bases and J by 4 bases, and 8 bases separated the two germline ends. This CDR3 contains 12 residues. The CDR3 bases are TGTGCCAGCAGCCCTGACAGCTATGGCTACACCTTC. It yields the protein CASSPDSYGYTF.

The CDR3 DNA is TGTGCCAGCAGTACGGGACAGTCTGGAAACACCATATATTTT. As protein: CASSTGQSGNTIYF. V is TRBV6-5 and J is TRBJ1-3; TRBD1 matches 7 bases. Germline trimming cut 5 bases from V and 1 base from J; bases unmatched to any gene: 2. The V gene's germline CDR1 is MNHEY and CDR2 SVGAGI. The CDR3 has 14 residues.

V and J are TRBV4-1 and TRBJ2-1; 12 bases fit TRBD1. The J segment lost 9 bases and the V segment lost 3 bases, leaving 9 bases of the junction unmatched. The CDR3 extends over 16 amino acids. CDR1 and CDR2 from the germline V gene are MGHRA and YSYEKL. In DNA form, the CDR3 reads TGCGCCAGCAGCCAGGACCCGGGACAGGGGGCCGGTGAGCAGTTCTTC. Encoded protein: CASSQDPGQGAGEQFF.

The gene calls are TRBV30 and TRBJ1-6, with a tentative D call TRBD1 (5 bases). Germline lookup yields CDR1 GTSNPN and CDR2 SVGIG (reference sequence). The CDR3 covers 13 residues. The V end lost 0 bases, the J end lost 7 bases, and 7 bases lay between the germline ends. CDR3 loop: CAWSVRGNSPLHF. The CDR3, as DNA: TGTGCCTGGAGTGTCCGGGGGAATTCACCCCTCCACTTT.

V usage is TRBV5-6 and J usage is TRBJ1-3; weak D call: TRBD1 (6 bases). The germline V gene has CDR1 SGHDT and CDR2 YYEEEE. Trimming stripped 9 bases from V and 2 bases from J, with 21 bases between. The CDR3 consists of 16 residues. CDR3 region: CATLRGGAPTGNTIYF. The CDR3 DNA is TGTGCCACGTTGCGTGGGGGGGCTCCCACTGGAAACACCATATATTTT.

Only one count was recorded for this clone. V and J are TRBV14 and TRBJ2-7, with TRBD1 as a possible D gene (5 bases). With 1 base removed from V and 3 bases from J, the gap between germline ends came to 16 bases. CDR1 is SGHDN, CDR2 FVKESK, per germline. The CDR3 contains 16 residues. CDR3 coding DNA: TGTGCCAGCAGCCAAGGCGACAAGCTAAGGGGCTACGAGCAGTACTTC. This gives the protein CASSQGDKLRGYEQYF.